The TCR beta chain under discussion was sequenced for a study of long-term antiretroviral therapy in people with HIV. Study information: Some samples came about a decade before the 2015 immediate-ART recommendation, and these were the earliest.

As concerns this clone: The target antigen is unknown.

Assay version v3.0 of immunoSEQ was used, and it was run at survey level. The protocol was immunoSEQ multiplex PCR, while the TCRdb copy is restricted to in-frame clones and leaves out a portion. The data contain 25,000 to 30,000 clones, 75% to 90% of them singletons. Trimming took off 3 bases at V and 7 bases at J, with 15 bases between the two ends. In germline, CDR1 is MDHEN, CDR2 SYDVKM. This CDR3 spans 14 amino acids. Study-level results: At every time point, clones expanded before ART dominated the repertoire. Neither ART adherence, viral resistance nor therapy changes were documented.

Sequencing used unsorted PBMCs, obtained nearly 2.9 years after starting antiretroviral therapy. The J gene is TRBJ1-2, the V gene TRBV28, with a possible D match to TRBD1 (5 bases). The receptor was derived from a young man with HIV. The DNA for the CDR3 is TGTGCCAGCAGTTTCGCAGGGCTACGTGTTGGCTACACCTTC. This encodes CASSFAGLRVGYTF.